This T cell receptor (beta chain) appears in the sequencing data of a study of cytomegalovirus exposure and HLA in healthy donors (dated by TCRdb to the late 2010s). For context, the study as a whole: According to an earlier analysis of several hundred of the donors, some 170 million T cells yielded 90 million to 140 million unique TCR beta sequences and approximately 280 Gb of sequence data. An early release that covered more than 550 HLA-typed donors contained around 330 gigabases of sequencing data and 75 million to 100 million unique TCR sequences. The genetic ancestry cluster associated with self-reported Caucasian donors included roughly four fifths of the roughly 400 genotyped donors. The study was designed to test whether signatures of past pathogen exposure could be identified by cataloging public T cell receptors. The T cell repertoires of several hundred subjects were profiled by immunosequencing and related to cytomegalovirus serostatus. A separate validation cohort of roughly 130 different subjects was used in addition to the 666-subject first cohort. To predict cytomegalovirus infection status, the study brought together high-throughput TCR immunosequencing, statistical association of individual TCRs with disease status, and machine learning. In a later analysis, previously published TCR beta repertoires from 666 donors were re-analyzed and high-resolution HLA genotyping was added so that TCR occurrence patterns could be studied. The later analysis used no new phenotypic data to find candidate immune exposures, relying instead on TCR beta sequences and their occurrence across donors. An earlier analysis of 587 of the donors applied high-throughput TCR beta sequencing to assess whether each TCR beta V gene segment acted as functional or pseudogenic. Donor age, sex, ethnicity and CMV serostatus were compiled alongside the repertoire data. A later genetic analysis took genome-wide SNP genotypes for about 55% of the roughly 700 donors and used that subset as a discovery cohort. All discovery cohort repertoires had been generated using a single sequencing platform. Both class I and class II loci were covered by HLA typing, at four-digit resolution. Typing coverage differed by locus: A, B, C, DRB1 and DQB1 were typed in about 620-630 donors, DQA1 in approximately 520, DPA1 in around 610, and DPB1 in 472. Several DR-DQ haplotypes were handled as single units for association and clustering because linkage in the cohort was strong. Among roughly 400 genotyped donors of the cohort, an average of approximately 240,000 unique TCR beta nucleotide sequences were sequenced per donor, 15% to 20% of them non-productive.

CDR1 and CDR2 (MGHDK, SYGVNS) derive from the germline V gene. The cysteine opens and the phenylalanine closes a CDR3 of 15 amino acids. This entry keeps only the CDR3 DNA: 45 bases, framed from base 1. Relative to germline, V is 1 base shorter and J is 7 bases shorter, with 13 bases between their ends. Overall results and qualifications from the work: The presence/absence analyses assumed that sequencing depth was roughly uniform across donors, and that assumption may not be true. Because counts were too low, about 18 rarely observed V segments, including chromosome 9 orphons, were left out of the earlier analysis of roughly 600 of the donors. In a later genetic analysis, a missense DCLRE1C variant was associated with V-gene and J-gene trimming of TCR beta chains, and the association was replicated in an independent cohort. A cluster of highly shared sequence variants was judged likely to be a technical artifact of the sequencing pipeline. A later analysis found that most CMV-associated TCR beta chains appeared HLA-restricted, with HLA associations seemingly driven largely by CMV exposure. In a later analysis, TCR association rates were found to vary across HLA loci, with the most associated TCRs seen for DRB1 alleles and the fewest for HLA-C alleles. This cohort had only TCR beta chains sequenced, and the lack of alpha or paired-chain data limited which features could be detected. In the study, about 150 TCR beta chains were listed as associated with cytomegalovirus. In both the original and validation cohorts, the classifier was reported to diagnose cytomegalovirus status with high specificity and sensitivity. When HLA alleles, especially DR and DQ, strongly co-occurred, TCR associations were difficult to assign to individual alleles. Compared with the approximately 710-donor mean, donors in an Asian-associated ancestry cluster had fewer N-insertions in productive TCRs, according to a later genetic analysis. A further reported finding was that TCR beta sequences accurately predicted the HLA-A and HLA-B alleles for most subjects in the first cohort. Because the 87-base-pair reads could not distinguish some IMGT-functional V segments, including TRBV6-2 and TRBV6-3, those segments were excluded. CMV serostatus was the only immune exposure information available for the cohort. Across donors, most TCR sequences were observed very rarely, whereas some public TCRs were present in many individuals. Correlated functional status among segregating V segments might be attributable to linkage disequilibrium, but an unknown experimental factor could not be ruled out. HLA typing was unavailable for some donors at each locus, so association tests used only the typed subset. At a false discovery rate of 0.05, a later analysis linked 15,000 to 20,000 TCR beta sequences to specific HLA alleles. In a later analysis, HLA-associated TCR beta chains were found to be more clonally expanded and to have lower generation probabilities than equally common non-associated chains. According to a later analysis, parvovirus B19, influenza, CMV and Epstein-Barr virus appeared linked to several top co-occurrence clusters. In an earlier analysis of around 600 of the donors, most TCR beta V segments were observed in productive rearrangements about 87% or about 30% of the time, broadly matching IMGT annotations. Three of the identified cytomegalovirus-associated TCR beta chains were confirmed in vitro to be specific for cytomegalovirus antigens. It was suggested by the authors that the approach could potentially be generalized to other disease states and immunological phenotypes.

The cohort was made up of hundreds of healthy bone marrow donors. Cohort members were all nominally healthy when sampled, although unrecorded immune exposures were likely present. The donor tested CMV seronegative, placing the donor among the 350 or so seronegative members of the cohort. A peripheral blood sample was provided by each donor, and peripheral blood mononuclear cells were used for TCR beta sequencing. Genomic DNA extraction from the blood cell samples was performed with the Qiagen DNeasy Blood Extraction Kit. A note on this clone: The clone's antigen remains unknown. The sample holds no much larger clone one base away, and base qualities are not on file.

Library preparation employed the immunoSEQ multiplex PCR assay. For the multiplex PCR, a mixture combining 60 forward primers for TCR Vbeta segments and 13 reverse primers for TCR Jbeta segments was used. A multiplex PCR assay on genomic DNA amplified the CDR3 region of rearranged TCR beta genes. Amplified TCR beta libraries were sequenced as 87-base-pair reads on the Illumina HiSeq System. Processing in the source paper ran as follows. A later analysis tallied tens of millions of unique TCR beta chains across the roughly 610 repertoires, and around 10 million of those chains were shared by two or more donors. Raw reads were error-corrected and collapsed into unique sequences by a nearest-neighbor algorithm in which closely related sequences were merged to remove PCR and sequencing errors. To assign V, D and J gene segments, CDR3 sequences were aligned to IMGT reference sequences. For a sequence to be retained, at least a six-nucleotide match to both a V gene segment and a J gene segment was required. A rearrangement counted as productive if the CDR3 had no stop codons and remained in frame with V and J, and every other rearrangement counted as non-productive. Following IMGT convention, CDR3 was defined as the stretch from the second conserved V-encoded cysteine to the conserved J-encoded phenylalanine. The earlier analysis of some 550 of the donors excluded any sequence lacking an unambiguous match to a single V gene segment. In an earlier analysis of approximately 590 of the donors, a V segment was called functional when productive rearrangements were above 56.7%, and segregating when the standard deviation between donors exceeded 5%. A statistical classification framework was built for diagnosing cytomegalovirus status from the catalog of TCR beta chain sequences. In a later analysis, V and J genes were assigned by comparing TCR nucleotide sequences against IMGT/GENE-DB human TR gene sequences. The TCRdist pipeline was used in a later analysis to assign CDR3 sequences and most-parsimonious VDJ recombination scenarios. In a later analysis, each TCR beta chain was defined by its CDR3 amino acid sequence together with its V-gene family, and reads without a unique V-gene family were excluded. To address suspected cross-contamination and a sequencing artifact, a later analysis removed 450 to 700 highly shared, low-generation-probability nucleotide sequences. For each public chain, a later analysis derived a clonal expansion index from normalized ranks of inferred template counts within each repertoire. In a later analysis, generation probabilities were computed with a VDJ recombination model fitted to out-of-frame rearrangements, and the resulting probabilities were checked against IGoR. In a later analysis, hypergeometric tests were used to score TCR-TCR, TCR-HLA and TCR-CMV co-occurrence, with a repertoire-size bias correction applied to TCR pairs. To estimate false discovery rates, a later analysis permuted the HLA or CMV assignments 20 times. A later analysis grouped co-occurring TCRs with DBSCAN, adding TCRdist sequence similarity when clustering within HLA-allele-positive subsets. For co-occurrence clustering, repertoires with fewer than 30,000 or more than 120,000 public chains were excluded, along with roughly 5 repertoires with anomalous nucleotide sharing. Held by TCRdb, this immuneACCESS table contains in-frame sequences only and omits some clones. Under half of the omission traces to an unresolved V gene where checked; the cause of the rest is unknown. V and J calls and clone size are those listed in that table; D and trimming were worked out from the DNA. In all, the sample holds 140,000 to 150,000 clones, and around 80% of those were seen once. The ten most abundant clones make up 2% to 2.5% of the sample.

Sequencing used PBMCs. This TCR was sampled from a boy younger than 10 in good health and CMV-seronegative. Recombination connected TRBV25-1 to TRBJ2-2; a tentative D match to TRBD2 spans 5 bases. The CDR3 region reads CASSESLGGLGELFF. The bases read TGTGCCAGCAGTGAATCGTTGGGTGGACTCGGGGAGCTGTTTTTT.